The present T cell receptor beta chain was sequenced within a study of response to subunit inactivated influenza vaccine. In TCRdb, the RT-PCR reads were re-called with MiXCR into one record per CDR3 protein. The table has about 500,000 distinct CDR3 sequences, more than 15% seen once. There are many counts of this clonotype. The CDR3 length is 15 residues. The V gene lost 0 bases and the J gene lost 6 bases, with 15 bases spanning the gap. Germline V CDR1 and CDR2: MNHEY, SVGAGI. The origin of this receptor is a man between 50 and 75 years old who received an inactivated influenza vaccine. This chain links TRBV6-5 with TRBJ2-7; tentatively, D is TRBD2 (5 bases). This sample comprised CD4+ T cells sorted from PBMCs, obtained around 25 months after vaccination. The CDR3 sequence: CASSYSLGDKSEQYF. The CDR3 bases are TGTGCCAGCAGTTACTCTCTGGGAGATAAATCCGAGCAGTACTTC.